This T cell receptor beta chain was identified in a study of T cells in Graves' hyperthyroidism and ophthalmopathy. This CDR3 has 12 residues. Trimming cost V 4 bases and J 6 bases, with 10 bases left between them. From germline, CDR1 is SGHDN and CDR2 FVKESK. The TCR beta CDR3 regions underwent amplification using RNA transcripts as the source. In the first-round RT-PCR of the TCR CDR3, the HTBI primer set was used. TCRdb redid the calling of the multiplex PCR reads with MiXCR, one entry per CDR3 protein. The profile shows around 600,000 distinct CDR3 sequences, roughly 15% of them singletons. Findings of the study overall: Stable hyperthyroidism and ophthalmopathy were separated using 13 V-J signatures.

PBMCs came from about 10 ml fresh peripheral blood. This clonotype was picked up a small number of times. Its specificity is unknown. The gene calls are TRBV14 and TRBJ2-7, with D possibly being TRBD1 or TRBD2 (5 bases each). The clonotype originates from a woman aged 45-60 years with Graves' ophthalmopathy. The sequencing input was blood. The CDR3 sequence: CASSRDRVEQYF. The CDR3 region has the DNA TGTGCCAGCAGCCGGGACCGCGTCGAGCAGTACTTC.